This TCR beta chain was found in a study of a mutant IDH1 vaccine in newly diagnosed glioma. Study at large: Patients' prior therapy spanned radiotherapy, temozolomide, or both; most underwent both.

The table lists this clone with a count of one. Its antigen is as yet unknown. Time point defined: week 23, last vaccination. Every vaccination contained 300 ug of the mutant IDH1 20-mer peptide and was paired with topical imiquimod. The CDR3 covers 13 residues. The germline CDR1 and CDR2 sequences are SGHDT and YYEEEE. V was clipped by 1 base and J by 2 bases, with 6 bases between them. Produced via immunoSEQ multiplex PCR; TCRdb's table is partial and in-frame only. The sample lists around 60,000 clones; about 85% were seen once. This TCR derives from a man aged 25-40 years with glioma. The chain joins TRBV5-6 to TRBJ2-5; no clear D gene. Sequenced material: PBMCs, taken from a glioma patient whose treatment included an IDH1 peptide vaccine. For the CDR3, the DNA is TGTGCCAGCAGCTTGCGACTGCAAGAGACCCAGTACTTC. Encoded protein: CASSLRLQETQYF.